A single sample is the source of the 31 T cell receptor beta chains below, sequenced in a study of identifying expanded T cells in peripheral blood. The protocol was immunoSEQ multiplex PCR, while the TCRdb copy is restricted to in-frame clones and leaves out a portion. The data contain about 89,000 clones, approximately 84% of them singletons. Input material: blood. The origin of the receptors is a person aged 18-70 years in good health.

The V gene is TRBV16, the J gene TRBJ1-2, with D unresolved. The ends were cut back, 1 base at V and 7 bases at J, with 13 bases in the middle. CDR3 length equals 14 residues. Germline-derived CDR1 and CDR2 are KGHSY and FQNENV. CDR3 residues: CASSQFSGEVGYTF. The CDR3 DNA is TGTGCCAGCAGCCAATTCTCCGGGGAAGTTGGCTACACCTTC.

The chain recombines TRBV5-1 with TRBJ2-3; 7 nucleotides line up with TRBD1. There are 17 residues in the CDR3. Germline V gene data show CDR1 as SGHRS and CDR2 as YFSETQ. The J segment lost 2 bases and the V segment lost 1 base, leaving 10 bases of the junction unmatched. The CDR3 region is CASSLRGIGQATDTQYF. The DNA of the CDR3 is TGCGCCAGCAGCTTGAGAGGGATCGGACAGGCCACAGATACGCAGTATTTT.

The CDR3 region is CASSVTNRGRFHGYTF. As DNA, the CDR3 is TGTGCCAGCAGCGTCACGAACAGGGGGCGGTTTCATGGCTACACCTTC. This chain links TRBV9 with TRBJ1-2, with 9 bases matching TRBD1. J was trimmed by 6 bases and V by 2 bases; bases with no gene match: 11. This CDR3 has 16 amino acids. The germline V gene encodes CDR1 SGDLS and CDR2 YYNGEE.

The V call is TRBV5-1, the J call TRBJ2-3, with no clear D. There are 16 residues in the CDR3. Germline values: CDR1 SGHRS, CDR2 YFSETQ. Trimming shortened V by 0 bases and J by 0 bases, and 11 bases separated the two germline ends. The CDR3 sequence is CASSLGAPTSTDTQYF. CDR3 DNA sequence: TGCGCCAGCAGCTTGGGCGCTCCCACTAGCACAGATACGCAGTATTTT.

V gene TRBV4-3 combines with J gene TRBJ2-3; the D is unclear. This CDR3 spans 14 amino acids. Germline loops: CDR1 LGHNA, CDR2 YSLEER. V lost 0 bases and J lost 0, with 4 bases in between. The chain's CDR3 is CASSQEYSTDTQYF. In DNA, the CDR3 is TGCGCCAGCAGCCAAGAGTACAGCACAGATACGCAGTATTTT.

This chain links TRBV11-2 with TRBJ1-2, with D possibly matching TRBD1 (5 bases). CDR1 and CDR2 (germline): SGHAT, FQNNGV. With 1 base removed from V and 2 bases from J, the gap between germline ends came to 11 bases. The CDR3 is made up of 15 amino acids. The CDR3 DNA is TGTGCCAGCAGCTTAGGGGCGGGACCCAACTATGGCTACACCTTC. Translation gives CASSLGAGPNYGYTF. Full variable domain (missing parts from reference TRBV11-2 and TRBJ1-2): EAGVAQSPRYKIIEKRQSVAFWCNPISGHATLYWYQQILGQGPKLLIQFQNNGVVDDSQLPKDRFSAERLKGVDSTLKIQPAKLEDSAVYLCASSLGAGPNYGYTFGSGTRLTVV.

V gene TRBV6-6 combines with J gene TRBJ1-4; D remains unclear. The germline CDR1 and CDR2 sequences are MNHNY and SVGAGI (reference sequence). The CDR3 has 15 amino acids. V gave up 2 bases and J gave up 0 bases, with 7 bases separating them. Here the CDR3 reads CASSYDGATNEKLFF. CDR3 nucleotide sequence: TGTGCCAGCAGTTACGACGGAGCAACTAATGAAAAACTGTTTTTT.

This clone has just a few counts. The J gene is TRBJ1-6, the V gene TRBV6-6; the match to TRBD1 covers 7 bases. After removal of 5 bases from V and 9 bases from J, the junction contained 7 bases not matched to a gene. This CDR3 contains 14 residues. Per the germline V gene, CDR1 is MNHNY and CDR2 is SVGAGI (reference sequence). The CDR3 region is CASSTPGGGSPLHF. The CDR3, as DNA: TGTGCCAGCAGTACCCCAGGGGGAGGTTCACCCCTCCACTTT.

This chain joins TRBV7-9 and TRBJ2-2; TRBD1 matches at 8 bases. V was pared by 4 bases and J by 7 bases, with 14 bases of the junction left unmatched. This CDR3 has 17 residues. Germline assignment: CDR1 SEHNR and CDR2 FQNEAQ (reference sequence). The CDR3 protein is CASSSITRTGTYGELFF. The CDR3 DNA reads TGTGCCAGCAGCTCAATAACTCGGACAGGGACGTACGGGGAGCTGTTTTTT.

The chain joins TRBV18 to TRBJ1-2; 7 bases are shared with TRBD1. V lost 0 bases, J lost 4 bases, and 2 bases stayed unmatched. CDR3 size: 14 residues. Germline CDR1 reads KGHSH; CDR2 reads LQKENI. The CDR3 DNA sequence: TGTGCCAGCTCACCACCGTGGGACAGCTATGGCTACACCTTC. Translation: CASSPPWDSYGYTF.

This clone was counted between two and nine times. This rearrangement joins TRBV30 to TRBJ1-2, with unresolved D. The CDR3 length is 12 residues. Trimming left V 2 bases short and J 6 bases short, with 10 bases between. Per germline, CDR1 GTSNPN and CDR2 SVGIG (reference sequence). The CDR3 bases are TGTGCCTGGAGTAGGTTAACCCATGGCTACACCTTC. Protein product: CAWSRLTHGYTF.

DNA for the CDR3: TGTGCCAGCAGCTCTAACACTGAAGCTTTCTTT. Amino acid sequence: CASSSNTEAFF. The genes are TRBV7-9 and TRBJ1-1; D remains unclear. This CDR3 is built from 11 residues. The V end was cut by 4 bases, the J end by 2 bases, with 2 bases between. From germline, CDR1 is SEHNR and CDR2 FQNEAQ (reference sequence).

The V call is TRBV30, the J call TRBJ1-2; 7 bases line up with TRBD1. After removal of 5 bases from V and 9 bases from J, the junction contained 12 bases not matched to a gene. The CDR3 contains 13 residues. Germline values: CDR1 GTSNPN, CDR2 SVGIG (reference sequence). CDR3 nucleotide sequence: TGTGCCTGGCTCCGGGACAGACCGTCCCGCTACACCTTC. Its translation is CAWLRDRPSRYTF.

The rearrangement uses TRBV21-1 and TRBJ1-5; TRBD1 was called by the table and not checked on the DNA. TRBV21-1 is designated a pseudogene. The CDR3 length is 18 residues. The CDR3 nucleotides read TGTGCCAGCTCCGTGTTTCAGGGGCCGAACAATAGCAATCAGCCCCAGCATTTT. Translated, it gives CASSVFQGPNNSNQPQHF.

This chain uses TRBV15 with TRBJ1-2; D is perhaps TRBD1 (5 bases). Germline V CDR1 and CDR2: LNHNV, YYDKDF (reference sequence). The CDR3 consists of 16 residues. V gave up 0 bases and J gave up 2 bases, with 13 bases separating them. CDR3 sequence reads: CATSRDRTGSNYGYTF. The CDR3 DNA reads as TGTGCCACCAGCAGAGATCGAACAGGATCCAACTATGGCTACACCTTC.

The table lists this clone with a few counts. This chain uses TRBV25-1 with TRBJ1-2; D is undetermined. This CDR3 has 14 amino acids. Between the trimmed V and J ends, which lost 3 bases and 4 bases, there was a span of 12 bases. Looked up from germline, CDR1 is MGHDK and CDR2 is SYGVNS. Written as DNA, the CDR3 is TGTGCCAGCAGTGACGGGCAGGCCAGCTATGGCTACACCTTC. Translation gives CASSDGQASYGYTF.

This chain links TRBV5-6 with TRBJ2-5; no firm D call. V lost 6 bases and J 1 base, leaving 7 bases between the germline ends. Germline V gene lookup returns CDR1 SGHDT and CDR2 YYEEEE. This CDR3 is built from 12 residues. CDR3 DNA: TGTGCCAGCACCGGGCCCCAAGAGACCCAGTACTTC. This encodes CASTGPQETQYF.

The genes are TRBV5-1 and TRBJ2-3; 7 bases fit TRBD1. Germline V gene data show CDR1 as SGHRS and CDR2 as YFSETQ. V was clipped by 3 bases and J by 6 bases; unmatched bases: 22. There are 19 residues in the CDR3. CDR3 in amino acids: CASSSVSLRDSPTGDTQYF. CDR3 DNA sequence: TGCGCCAGCAGCTCCGTATCATTACGGGACAGTCCCACCGGGGATACGCAGTATTTT. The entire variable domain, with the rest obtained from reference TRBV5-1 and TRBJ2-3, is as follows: KAGVTQTPRYLIKTRGQQVTLSCSPISGHRSVSWYQQTPGQGLQFLFEYFSETQRNKGNFPGRFSGRQFSNSRSEMNVSTLELGDSALYLCASSSVSLRDSPTGDTQYFGPGTRLTVL.

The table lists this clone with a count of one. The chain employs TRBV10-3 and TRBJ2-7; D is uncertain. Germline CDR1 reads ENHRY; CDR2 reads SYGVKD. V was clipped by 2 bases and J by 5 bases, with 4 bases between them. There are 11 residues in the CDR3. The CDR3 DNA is TGTGCCATCAGTGAGAAGCACGAGCAGTACTTC. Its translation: CAISEKHEQYF.

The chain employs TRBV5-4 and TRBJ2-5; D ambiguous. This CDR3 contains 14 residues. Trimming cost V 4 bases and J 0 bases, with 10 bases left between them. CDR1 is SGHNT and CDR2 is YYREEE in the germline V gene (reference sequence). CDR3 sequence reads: CASSETLDQETQYF. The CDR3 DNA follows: TGTGCCAGCAGCGAGACTCTGGACCAAGAGACCCAGTACTTC.

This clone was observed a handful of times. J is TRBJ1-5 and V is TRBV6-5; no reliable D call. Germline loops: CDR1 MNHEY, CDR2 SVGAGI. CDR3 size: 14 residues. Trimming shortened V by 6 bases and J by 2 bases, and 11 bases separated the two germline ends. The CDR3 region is CASSPIGGNQPQHF. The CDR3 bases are TGTGCCAGCAGCCCGATCGGCGGCAATCAGCCCCAGCATTTT.

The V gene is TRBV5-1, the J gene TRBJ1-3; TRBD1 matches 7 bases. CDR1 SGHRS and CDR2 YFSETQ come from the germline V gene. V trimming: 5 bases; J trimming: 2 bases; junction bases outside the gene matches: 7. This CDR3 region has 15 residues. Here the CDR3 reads CASSIEGATGNTIYF. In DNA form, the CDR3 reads TGCGCCAGCAGTATCGAGGGGGCAACTGGAAACACCATATATTTT.

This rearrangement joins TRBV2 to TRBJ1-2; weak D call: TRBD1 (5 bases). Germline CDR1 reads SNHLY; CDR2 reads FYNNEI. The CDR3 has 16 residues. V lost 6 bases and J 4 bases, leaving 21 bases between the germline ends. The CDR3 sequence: CASSRRIHQGSYGYTF. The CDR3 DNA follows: TGTGCCAGCAGCCGAAGGATCCACCAGGGTAGCTATGGCTACACCTTC.

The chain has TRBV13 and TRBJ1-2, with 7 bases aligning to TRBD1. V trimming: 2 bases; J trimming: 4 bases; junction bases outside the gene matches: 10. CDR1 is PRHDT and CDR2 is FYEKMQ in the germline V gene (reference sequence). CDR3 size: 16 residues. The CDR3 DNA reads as TGTGCCAGCAGCTTAACCCCTCCGGACAGGAGCTATGGCTACACCTTC. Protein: CASSLTPPDRSYGYTF.

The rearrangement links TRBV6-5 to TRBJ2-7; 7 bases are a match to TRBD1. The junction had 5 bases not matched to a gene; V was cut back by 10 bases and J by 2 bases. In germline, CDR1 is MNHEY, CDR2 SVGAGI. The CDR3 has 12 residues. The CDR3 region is CATGDSPYEQYF. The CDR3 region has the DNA TGTGCCACCGGGGACAGTCCCTACGAGCAGTACTTC.

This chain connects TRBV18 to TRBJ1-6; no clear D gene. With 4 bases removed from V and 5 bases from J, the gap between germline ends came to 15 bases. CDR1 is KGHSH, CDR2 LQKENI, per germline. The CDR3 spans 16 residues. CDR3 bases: TGTGCCAGCTCACGGCTGTCGACCGGCGATAATTCACCCCTCCACTTT. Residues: CASSRLSTGDNSPLHF.

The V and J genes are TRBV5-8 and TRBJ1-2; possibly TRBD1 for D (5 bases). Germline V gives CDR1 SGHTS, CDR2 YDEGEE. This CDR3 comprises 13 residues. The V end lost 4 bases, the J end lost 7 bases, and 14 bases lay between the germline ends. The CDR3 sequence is CASSRDLLSGYTF. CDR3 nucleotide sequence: TGTGCCAGCAGCCGGGACCTCCTCAGTGGCTACACCTTC.

The CDR3 DNA reads TGTGCCAGCAGTCCTGGTCCGGCCGGAGCAAATCAGCCCCAGCATTTT. Its translation: CASSPGPAGANQPQHF. V is TRBV2 and J is TRBJ1-5; D unclear. V was trimmed by 5 bases and J by 4 bases, leaving 18 bases between them. The CDR3 has 16 amino acids. The germline gives CDR1 SNHLY, CDR2 FYNNEI.

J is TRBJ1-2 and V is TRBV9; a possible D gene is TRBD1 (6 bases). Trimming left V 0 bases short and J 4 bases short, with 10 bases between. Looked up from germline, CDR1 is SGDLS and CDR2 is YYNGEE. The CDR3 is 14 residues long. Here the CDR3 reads CASSVGEGGYGYTF. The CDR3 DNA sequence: TGTGCCAGCAGCGTAGGGGAAGGGGGCTATGGCTACACCTTC.

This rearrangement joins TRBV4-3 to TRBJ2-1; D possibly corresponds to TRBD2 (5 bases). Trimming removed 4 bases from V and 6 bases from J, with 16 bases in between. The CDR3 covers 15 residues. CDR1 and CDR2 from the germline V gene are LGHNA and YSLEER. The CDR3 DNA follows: TGCGCCAGCAGCCGAGCCCGGGGTGGTAGCAATGAGCAGTTCTTC. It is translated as CASSRARGGSNEQFF.

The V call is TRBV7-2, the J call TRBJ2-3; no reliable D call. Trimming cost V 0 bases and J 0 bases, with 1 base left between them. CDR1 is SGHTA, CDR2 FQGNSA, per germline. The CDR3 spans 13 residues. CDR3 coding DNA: TGTGCCAGCAGCTTAGCGAGCACAGATACGCAGTATTTT. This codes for CASSLASTDTQYF.